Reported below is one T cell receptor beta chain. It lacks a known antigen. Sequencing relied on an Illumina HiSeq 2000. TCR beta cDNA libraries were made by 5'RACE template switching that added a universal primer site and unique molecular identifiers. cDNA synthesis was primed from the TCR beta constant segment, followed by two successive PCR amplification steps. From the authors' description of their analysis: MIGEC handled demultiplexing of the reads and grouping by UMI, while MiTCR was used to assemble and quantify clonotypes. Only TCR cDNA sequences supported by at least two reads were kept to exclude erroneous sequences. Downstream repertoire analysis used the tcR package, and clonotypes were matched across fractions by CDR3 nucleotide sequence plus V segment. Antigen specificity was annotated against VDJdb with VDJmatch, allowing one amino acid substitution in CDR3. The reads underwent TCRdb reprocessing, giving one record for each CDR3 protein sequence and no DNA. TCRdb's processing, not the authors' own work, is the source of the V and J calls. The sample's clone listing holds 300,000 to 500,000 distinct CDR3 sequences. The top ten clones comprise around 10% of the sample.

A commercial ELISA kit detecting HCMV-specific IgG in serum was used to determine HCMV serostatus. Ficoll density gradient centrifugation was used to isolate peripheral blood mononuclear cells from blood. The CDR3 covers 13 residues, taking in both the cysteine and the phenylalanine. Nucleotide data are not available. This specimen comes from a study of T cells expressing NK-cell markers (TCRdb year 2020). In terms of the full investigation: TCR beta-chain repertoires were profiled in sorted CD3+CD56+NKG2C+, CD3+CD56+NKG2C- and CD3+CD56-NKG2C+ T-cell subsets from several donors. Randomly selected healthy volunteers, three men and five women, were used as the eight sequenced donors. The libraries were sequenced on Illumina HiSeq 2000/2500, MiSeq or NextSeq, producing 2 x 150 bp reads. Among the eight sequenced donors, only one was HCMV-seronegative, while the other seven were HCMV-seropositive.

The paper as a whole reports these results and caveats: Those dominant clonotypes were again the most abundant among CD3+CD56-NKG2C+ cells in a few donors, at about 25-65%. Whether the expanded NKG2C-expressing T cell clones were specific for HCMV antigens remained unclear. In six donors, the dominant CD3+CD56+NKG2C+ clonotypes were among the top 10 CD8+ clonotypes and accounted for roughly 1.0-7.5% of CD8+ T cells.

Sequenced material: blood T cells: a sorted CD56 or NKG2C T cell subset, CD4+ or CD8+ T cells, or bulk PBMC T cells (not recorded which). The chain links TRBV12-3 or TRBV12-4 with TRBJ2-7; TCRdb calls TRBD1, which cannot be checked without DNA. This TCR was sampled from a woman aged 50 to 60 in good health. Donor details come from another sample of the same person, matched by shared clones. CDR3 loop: CASSFRGAGEQYF.